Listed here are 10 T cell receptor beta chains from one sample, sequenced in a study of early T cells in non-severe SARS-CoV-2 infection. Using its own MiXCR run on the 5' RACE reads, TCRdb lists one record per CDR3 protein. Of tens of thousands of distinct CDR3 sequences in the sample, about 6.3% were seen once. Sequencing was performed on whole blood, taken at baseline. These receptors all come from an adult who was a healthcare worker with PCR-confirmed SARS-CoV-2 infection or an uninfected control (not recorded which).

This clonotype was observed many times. This chain's CDR3 is CASQGDSSGVSAGELFF. The CDR3 DNA sequence: TGTGCCAGCCAGGGGGACTCCAGCGGGGTCTCTGCCGGGGAGCTGTTTTTT. V gene TRBV6-2 or TRBV6-3 combines with J gene TRBJ2-2; perhaps D is TRBD1 or TRBD2 (7 bases each). Trimming pared 8 bases from V and 6 bases from J, leaving 25 bases between. This CDR3 region has 17 residues. Per germline, CDR1 MNHEY and CDR2 SVGEGT.

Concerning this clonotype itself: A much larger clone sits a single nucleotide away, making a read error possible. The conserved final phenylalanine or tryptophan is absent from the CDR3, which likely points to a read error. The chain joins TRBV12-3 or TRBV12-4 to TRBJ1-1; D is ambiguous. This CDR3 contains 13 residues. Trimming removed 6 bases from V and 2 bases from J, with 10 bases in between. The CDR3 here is CASSPWKNTEAFS. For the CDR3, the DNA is TGTGCCAGCAGCCCGTGGAAAAACACTGAAGCTTTCTCT.

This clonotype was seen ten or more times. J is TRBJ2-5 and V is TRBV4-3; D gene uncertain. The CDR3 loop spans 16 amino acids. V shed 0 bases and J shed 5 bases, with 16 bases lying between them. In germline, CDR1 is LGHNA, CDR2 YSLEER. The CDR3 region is CASSQDRALASETQYF. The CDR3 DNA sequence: TGCGCCAGCAGCCAAGATCGGGCCTTGGCAAGCGAGACCCAGTACTTC.

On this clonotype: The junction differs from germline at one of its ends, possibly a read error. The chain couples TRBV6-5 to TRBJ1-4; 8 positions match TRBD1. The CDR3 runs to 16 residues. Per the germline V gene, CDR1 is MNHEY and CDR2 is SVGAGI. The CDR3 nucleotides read TGTGCCAGCAGTTACGGGACAGGACCAACTAGTGAAAAACTGTTTTTT. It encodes CASSYGTGPTSEKLFF.

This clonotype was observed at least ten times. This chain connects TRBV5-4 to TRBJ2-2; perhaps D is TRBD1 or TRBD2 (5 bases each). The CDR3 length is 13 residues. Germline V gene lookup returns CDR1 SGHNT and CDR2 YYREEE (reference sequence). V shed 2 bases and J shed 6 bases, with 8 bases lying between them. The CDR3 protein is CASSFQGPGELFF. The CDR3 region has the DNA TGTGCCAGCAGCTTCCAGGGACCCGGGGAGCTGTTTTTT. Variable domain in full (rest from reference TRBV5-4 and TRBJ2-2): ETGVTQSPTHLIKTRGQQVTLRCSSQSGHNTVSWYQQALGQGPQFIFQYYREEENGRGNFPPRFSGLQFPNYSSELNVNALELDDSALYLCASSFQGPGELFFGEGSRLTVL.

The CDR3 spells CASSRTGPGNTIYF. For the CDR3, the DNA is TGTGCCAGCTCCCGGACAGGACCTGGAAACACCATATATTTT. The J gene is TRBJ1-3, the V gene TRBV6-1, with TRBD1 matching over 7 bases. The CDR3 totals 14 residues. Germline-derived CDR1 and CDR2 are MNHNS and SASEGT. Trimming cost V 8 bases and J 2 bases; bases outside gene matches: 6.

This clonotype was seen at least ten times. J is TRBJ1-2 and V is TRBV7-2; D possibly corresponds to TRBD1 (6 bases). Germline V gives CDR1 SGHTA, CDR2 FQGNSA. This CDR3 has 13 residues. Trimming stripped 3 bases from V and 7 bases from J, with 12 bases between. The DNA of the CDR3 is TGTGCCAGCAGCTTGATACAGGGAGCTGGCTACACCTTC. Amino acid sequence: CASSLIQGAGYTF.

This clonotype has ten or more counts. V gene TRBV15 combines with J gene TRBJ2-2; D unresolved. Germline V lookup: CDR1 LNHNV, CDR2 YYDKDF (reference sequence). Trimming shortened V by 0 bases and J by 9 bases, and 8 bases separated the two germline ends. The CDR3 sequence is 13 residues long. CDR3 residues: CATSRDPRRELFF. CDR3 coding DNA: TGTGCCACCAGCAGAGACCCCCGCCGGGAGCTGTTTTTT.

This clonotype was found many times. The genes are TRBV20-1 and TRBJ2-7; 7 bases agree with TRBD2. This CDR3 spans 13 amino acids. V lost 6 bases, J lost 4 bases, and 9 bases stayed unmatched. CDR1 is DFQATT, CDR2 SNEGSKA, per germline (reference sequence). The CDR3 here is CSAAAGTTYEQYF. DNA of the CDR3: TGCAGTGCCGCTGCCGGGACTACATACGAGCAGTACTTC.

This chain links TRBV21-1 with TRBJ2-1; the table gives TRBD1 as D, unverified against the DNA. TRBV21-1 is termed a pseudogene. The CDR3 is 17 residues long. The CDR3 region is CASSKEVTGFSYNEQFF. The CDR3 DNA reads TGTGCCAGCAGCAAAGAGGTCACGGGATTCTCCTACAATGAGCAGTTCTTC.